The T cell receptor (beta chain) described here comes from a study of T-cell memory formation after mild COVID-19 (dated by TCRdb to the early 2020s). About the investigation overall: TCR sequence clusters from the two donors were largely donor specific. In a couple of donors, T-cell clones that expanded and contracted after mild COVID-19 were tracked by sequencing TCRalpha and TCRbeta repertoires over time. The cohort comprised two young, previously healthy adult volunteers, one female and one male. What the study reported, not specific to this receptor: The second-wave clones that peaked on day 37 were not confirmed to be SARS-CoV-2 specific. Some responding clones were detected in pre-infection memory, which suggested that pre-existing cross-reactive memory T cells had joined the SARS-CoV-2 response. From day 15 to 85, contracting clones showed balanced CD4/CD8 phenotypes, whereas a second wave of clones that expanded from day 15 to 37 leaned towards CD4+. Only a couple of mild cases were covered by the study, and larger cohorts that include severe cases with pre-infection samples were considered necessary. Contracting CD4+ clones were located mainly in the CM and EM memory subsets, whereas CD8+ clones were found to be enriched in EMRA.

PBMCs were isolated by Ficoll-Paque density gradient centrifugation. Deletion took 0 bases off V and 6 bases off J, with a span of 3 bases between the germline ends. CDR1 and CDR2 (GTSNPN, SVGIG) derive from the germline V gene (reference sequence). The CDR3 has 11 amino acids, counting the end cysteine and phenylalanine. The read is trimmed to its CDR3 DNA, 33 bases read in frame from base 1. In this sample, this clonotype turned up a few times. Its antigen is currently not known. Base qualities are not at hand, and no much larger clone is one base apart. Sequenced on an Illumina NovaSeq 6000. TCRalpha and TCRbeta cDNA libraries were built by 5'RACE with constant-segment primers, adding sample barcodes and unique molecular identifiers. RNA was extracted from every sample with Trizol reagent. The libraries were amplified in two PCR steps, and the second step added a second sample barcode and Illumina TruSeq adapters. The libraries were sequenced on an Illumina NovaSeq using 2 x 150 bp paired-end reads. From the authors' description of their analysis: The reads were demultiplexed and collapsed into UMI-guided consensus sequences using migec v1.2.7. Using mixcr v2.1.11, UMI consensuses were aligned to TRA and TRB V and J templates and then assembled into clonotypes. A clonotype was counted as expanded or contracted only when both edgeR and NoisET called the clonotype significant, with the noise models trained on biological replicates. For edgeR calls, the thresholds were a false discovery rate-adjusted p below 0.01 and a log2 fold-change of 1. As an exploratory analysis of dynamics, PCA with hierarchical clustering was applied to max-normalized trajectories of the 1000 most abundant clonotypes. Separately sequenced CD4+ and CD8+ repertoires were used to assign the CD4 or CD8 phenotype of responding clones. TCRdb itself trimmed the public reads at Q25 with fastp, ran MiXCR and retained productive beta chains. Rows are combined by CDR3 protein, so each entry shows the most common genes and DNA. Clone size and V and J calls follow TCRdb, not the original study. This sample gives approximately 570,000 distinct CDR3 sequences in total; around 17% of them show up just once. Approximately 12% of the sample is held by the ten biggest clonotypes.

The receptor chain draws on TRBV30 and TRBJ2-4; no D gene call is confident. The sample consisted of PBMCs or a T cell subset sorted from them (not recorded which). This TCR was sampled from an adult woman who had mild COVID-19 (a few samples of this study predate the infection). The sample titles of this study are shuffled in the database, so cell type and time point are left out; the donor was told from shared clones. The CDR3 region has the sequence CAWSVSNIQYF. The nucleotide sequence reads as follows: TGTGCCTGGAGTGTATCAAACATTCAGTACTTC.